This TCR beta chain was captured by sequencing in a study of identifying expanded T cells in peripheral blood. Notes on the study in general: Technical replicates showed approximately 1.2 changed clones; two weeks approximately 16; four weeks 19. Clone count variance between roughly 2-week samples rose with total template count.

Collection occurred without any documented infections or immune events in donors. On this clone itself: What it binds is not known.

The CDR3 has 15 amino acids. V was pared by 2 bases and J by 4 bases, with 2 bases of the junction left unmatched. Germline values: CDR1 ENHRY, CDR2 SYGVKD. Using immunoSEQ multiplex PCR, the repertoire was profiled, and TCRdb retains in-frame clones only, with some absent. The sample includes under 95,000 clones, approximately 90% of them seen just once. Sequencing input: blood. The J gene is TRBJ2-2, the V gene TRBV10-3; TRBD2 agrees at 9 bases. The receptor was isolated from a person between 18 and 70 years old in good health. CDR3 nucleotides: TGTGCCATCAGTGAGACTAGCGGGTTCACCGGGGAGCTGTTTTTT. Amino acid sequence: CAISETSGFTGELFF.